The T cell receptor (beta chain) under discussion was sequenced for a study of CD8 T cells in Susac syndrome. Random hexamers primed reverse transcription of about 0.45 to 1 ug RNA. TCRdb passed the immunoSEQ multiplex PCR reads through MiXCR, listing each CDR3 protein once. The table has some 200,000 distinct CDR3 sequences, more than 85% seen once. Input material: CD8+ T cells from PBMCs. This sequence originates from a human donor with Susac syndrome.

CDR3 in amino acids: CASSPGWGGEQFF. The CDR3, as DNA: TGTGCCAGCAGTCCCGGATGGGGCGGTGAGCAGTTCTTC. V usage is TRBV6-5 and J usage is TRBJ2-1; a possible D gene is TRBD1 (5 bases). V lost 5 bases to trimming and J lost 9 bases, with 14 bases between them. This CDR3 has 13 residues. Germline V gives CDR1 MNHEY, CDR2 SVGAGI.